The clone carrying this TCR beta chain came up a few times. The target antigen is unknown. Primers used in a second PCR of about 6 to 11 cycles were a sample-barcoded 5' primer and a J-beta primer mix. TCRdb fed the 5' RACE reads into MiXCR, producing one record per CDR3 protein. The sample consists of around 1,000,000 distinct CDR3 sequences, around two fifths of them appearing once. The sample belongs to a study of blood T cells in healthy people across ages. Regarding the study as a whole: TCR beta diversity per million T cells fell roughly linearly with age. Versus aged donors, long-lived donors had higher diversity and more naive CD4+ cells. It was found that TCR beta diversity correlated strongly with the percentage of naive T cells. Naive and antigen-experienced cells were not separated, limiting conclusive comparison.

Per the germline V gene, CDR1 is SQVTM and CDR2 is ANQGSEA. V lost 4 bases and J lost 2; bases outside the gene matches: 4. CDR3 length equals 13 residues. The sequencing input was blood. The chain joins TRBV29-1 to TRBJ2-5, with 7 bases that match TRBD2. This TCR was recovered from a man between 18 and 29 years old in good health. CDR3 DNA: TGCAGCGTTGTTTGGGGGGGACAAGAGACCCAGTACTTC. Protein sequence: CSVVWGGQETQYF.